A selection of T cell receptor beta chains follows, all from one sample in a study of post-analysis software for immune sequencing data. TCRdb re-analysed the PCR reads in MiXCR, keeping a single row per CDR3 protein. The sample lists 450,000 or so distinct CDR3 sequences, roughly 45% occurring once. Sequencing used blood. The receptors here all came from a girl aged 10-17 years with multiple sclerosis. CDR3s include the opening cysteine and the closing phenylalanine or tryptophan. Each record gives: J gene, clone size, D gene, V gene, CDR3 length, CDR3 protein. The D gene is left open where the match is weak. The size field is filled for only some rows; it gives once, few, many or a size class.

TRBJ2-1	NA	TRBD2	TRBV20-1	14	CSARRSGSINEQFF
TRBJ2-7	few	TRBD1	TRBV27	15	CASSPGTGVSYEQYF
TRBJ1-4	NA	NA	TRBV7-9	13	CASSLTSREKLFF
TRBJ2-1	NA	NA	TRBV4-3	15	CASKPSAIGYNEQFF
TRBJ2-3	NA	NA	TRBV20-1	13	CSAKSSGPDTQYF
TRBJ2-7	NA	TRBD1	TRBV12-3/TRBV12-4	12	CASSPGQYEQYF
TRBJ2-7	few	TRBD1	TRBV5-1	16	CASSLNVGTGTYEQYF
TRBJ2-1	NA	TRBD2	TRBV20-1	16	CSARDDRLAGVIEQFF
TRBJ2-7	few	NA	TRBV19	11	CASSISDEQYF
TRBJ2-5	few	NA	TRBV28	16	CASSSPGTADGGEQYF
TRBJ2-1	few	TRBD2	TRBV20-1	18	CSASNPLSPGLANNEQFF
TRBJ2-7	NA	TRBD1	TRBV7-9	15	CASSSKPGQGREQYF
TRBJ2-1	few	NA	TRBV20-1	16	CSARDTTGRNYNEQFF
TRBJ2-3	NA	TRBD2	TRBV7-6	15	CASSLDSGRRDTQYF
TRBJ2-1	NA	NA	TRBV5-1	15	CTSSLDAQGAAEQFF
NA	NA	TRBD1	TRBV5-1	16	CASSLRTTGNPDEQYF
TRBJ2-1	few	TRBD2	TRBV7-9	15	CASSKLAGEGNEQFF
TRBJ1-2	NA	NA	TRBV7-8	16	CASSLARVRVYYGYTF
TRBJ2-1	NA	TRBD1	TRBV5-4	15	CASSITGGTYNEQFF
TRBJ2-7	NA	NA	TRBV24-1	11	CATSDKGEQYF
TRBJ1-1	NA	NA	TRBV7-2	12	CAGPPMNTEAFF
TRBJ2-3	NA	TRBD1	TRBV15	15	CATSRRGQGPDTQYF
TRBJ2-1	NA	TRBD1	TRBV13	16	CASSRYRDRAYNEQFF
TRBJ2-7	few	TRBD1	TRBV5-1	14	CATKVGTDNYEQYF
TRBJ2-1	NA	TRBD2	TRBV15	15	CAASTSGSSYNEQFF
TRBJ1-6	NA	NA	TRBV12-3/TRBV12-4	13	CASTDKRRSPLHF
TRBJ2-7	NA	NA	TRBV7-9	12	CASTVGPYEQYF
TRBJ2-5	NA	TRBD1	TRBV12-3/TRBV12-4	14	CASTGTGFQETQYF
TRBJ1-5	NA	TRBD1	TRBV20-1	14	CSATGGQGNQPQHF
TRBJ2-5	NA	TRBD1	TRBV9	15	CASSVTLTGPETQYF
TRBJ2-1	NA	NA	TRBV27	11	CASSFSDEQFF
TRBJ1-6	few	TRBD1	TRBV5-4	14	CASSSGQVGSPLHF
TRBJ2-1	few	TRBD2	TRBV20-1	15	CSAISGTSGYNEQFF
TRBJ1-2	NA	NA	TRBV3-1	14	CASSPWTVTDGYTF
TRBJ2-7	NA	NA	TRBV28	12	CASQDSFYEQYF
TRBJ2-6	NA	NA	TRBV5-1	17	CASSYTDGPSGANVLTF
TRBJ1-1	NA	NA	TRBV4-1	11	CAGSQEAHAFF
TRBJ1-1	NA	TRBD1	TRBV24-1	14	CATSDQQGTGKAFF
TRBJ2-3	NA	NA	TRBV24-1	14	CATSDFLFTDTQYF
TRBJ2-5	NA	NA	TRBV28	13	CASSLPDGRGQYF
TRBJ2-5	few	NA	TRBV29-1	13	CSAMTLLVETQYF
TRBJ2-3	many	NA	TRBV12-3/TRBV12-4	14	CASRLTASTDTQYF
TRBJ2-1	few	TRBD1	TRBV20-1	16	CSAKKTGDSSYNEQFF
TRBJ1-1	NA	TRBD1	TRBV7-9	16	CASSLGTGAVNTEAFF
TRBJ2-1	NA	TRBD2	TRBV4-3	17	CASSQRTTGGLYNEQFF